One sample yielded the 27 T cell receptor beta chains listed below, sequenced in a study of blood T cell repertoires in COVID-19. The table came from immunoSEQ multiplex PCR; TCRdb's copy has only in-frame clones and leaves some out. The sample contains fewer than 250,000 clones, 84% of which appear only once. The sequenced material came from peripheral blood. These receptors all stem from a man under 40 with active or convalescent COVID-19.

This clone was seen more than once but under ten times. The J gene is TRBJ2-7, the V gene TRBV4-1; D is possibly TRBD2 (5 bases). The V gene lost 5 bases and the J gene lost 3 bases, with 20 bases spanning the gap. The CDR3 covers 16 residues. Germline V lookup: CDR1 MGHRA, CDR2 YSYEKL. The CDR3 DNA sequence: TGCGCCAGCAGCGGAACGGGCCTCGGAAGCGGCTACGAGCAGTACTTC. It specifies CASSGTGLGSGYEQYF.

Turning to this clone: The DNA is omitted, as the CDR3 cannot be located on it reliably, and the CDR3 follows TCRdb's listing. The chain combines TRBV28 with TRBJ1-1. The CDR3 comprises 16 residues, both ends counted. Germline CDR1 is MDHEN and CDR2 is SYDVKM. This chain's CDR3 is CASSSSKVRVNTEAFF.

The rearrangement uses TRBV7-2 and TRBJ2-7; D not resolved. Germline CDR1 SGHTA, CDR2 FQGNSA. This CDR3 contains 14 residues. Trimming removed 5 bases from V and 2 bases from J, with 13 bases in between. This CDR3 reads CASSPAAKTYEQYF. Here the CDR3 DNA reads TGTGCCAGCAGCCCGGCAGCGAAAACCTACGAGCAGTACTTC.

The V gene is TRBV5-5, the J gene TRBJ1-5; no definite D call. Germline V gene lookup returns CDR1 SGHKS and CDR2 YYEKEE (reference sequence). Trimming pared 2 bases from V and 2 bases from J, leaving 11 bases between. CDR3 length: 15 amino acids. The CDR3 here is CASSFSVDGNQPQHF. As DNA, the CDR3 is TGTGCCAGCAGCTTTTCGGTTGATGGCAATCAGCCCCAGCATTTT.

This chain links TRBV30 with TRBJ1-3; D gene uncertain. V lost 5 bases to trimming and J lost 8 bases, with 16 bases between them. Germline V CDR1 and CDR2: GTSNPN, SVGIG (reference sequence). The CDR3 runs to 13 residues. CDR3 sequence reads: CAWAFLGFDTIYF. In DNA form, the CDR3 reads TGTGCCTGGGCCTTTCTCGGGTTTGACACCATATATTTT.

The chain has TRBV28 and TRBJ2-7; tentatively, D is TRBD2 (5 bases). Germline V gene data show CDR1 as MDHEN and CDR2 as SYDVKM. The CDR3 sequence is 13 residues long. Trimming cost V 2 bases and J 7 bases, with 12 bases left between them. The CDR3 sequence is CASSLGQPGEQYF. Written as DNA, the CDR3 is TGTGCCAGCAGTTTAGGCCAGCCGGGGGAGCAGTACTTC.

The V and J genes are TRBV5-4 and TRBJ2-3; D possibly corresponds to TRBD1 (5 bases). This CDR3 is 16 amino acids long. V gave up 0 bases and J gave up 1 base, with 12 bases separating them. CDR1 is SGHNT, CDR2 YYREEE, per germline (reference sequence). The CDR3 sequence: CASSLVHGAGTDTQYF. CDR3 DNA sequence: TGTGCCAGCAGCTTGGTTCATGGGGCAGGCACAGATACGCAGTATTTT.

V usage is TRBV13 and J usage is TRBJ2-7; no reliable D call. Germline CDR1 is PRHDT and CDR2 is FYEKMQ (reference sequence). V was cut by 5 bases and J by 3 bases, with 11 bases left in between. The CDR3 runs to 13 residues. CDR3 amino acids: CASSATPLYEQYF. DNA of the CDR3: TGTGCCAGCAGCGCGACTCCACTCTACGAGCAGTACTTC.

The V and J genes are TRBV19 and TRBJ2-1; tentatively, D is TRBD2 (6 bases). The V gene's germline CDR1 is LNHDA and CDR2 SQIVND (reference sequence). V lost 3 bases, J lost 6 bases, and 15 bases lay in between. The CDR3 consists of 15 residues. CDR3 sequence reads: CASSIGGGRSNEQFF. The CDR3 nucleotides are TGTGCCAGTAGTATTGGGGGAGGTCGATCCAATGAGCAGTTCTTC.

The rearrangement joins TRBV7-6 to TRBJ2-7, with D maybe TRBD1 (6 bases). The germline V gene has CDR1 SGHVS and CDR2 FNYEAQ. V was shortened by 0 bases and J by 5 bases, with 14 bases between the two germline ends. This CDR3 region has 15 residues. For the CDR3, the DNA is TGTGCCAGCAGCTTAGCGCCAGGGGAAGTTAACGAGCAGTACTTC. Amino acids: CASSLAPGEVNEQYF.

This clone was detected only a few times. CDR3 nucleotide sequence: TGTGCCAGCAGCAAAGTGGGGACACCTTATGGCTACACCTTC. Protein: CASSKVGTPYGYTF. The chain combines TRBV21-1 with TRBJ1-2; whether TRBD1, the table's D call, matches the DNA was not checked. TRBV21-1 is an annotated pseudogene. CDR3 size: 14 residues.

The chain carries TRBV28 and TRBJ2-1; 9 bases are shared with TRBD1. CDR1 MDHEN and CDR2 SYDVKM come from the germline V gene. The CDR3 is 14 amino acids. Unmatched junction bases numbered 10, after V lost 6 bases and J lost 10 bases. The CDR3 is CASRGDTGGREQFF. The CDR3 coding sequence is TGTGCCAGCAGGGGGGATACAGGGGGCAGGGAGCAGTTCTTC.

This clone has just a few counts. The CDR3: CASRLAGGSSYEQYF. The CDR3 nucleotides read TGTGCCAGCAGACTAGCGGGGGGCTCCTCCTACGAGCAGTACTTC. The chain combines TRBV27 with TRBJ2-7; 12 bases are a match to TRBD2. CDR3 size: 15 residues. Germline assignment: CDR1 MNHEY and CDR2 SMNVEV (reference sequence). V gave up 6 bases and J gave up 0 bases; unmatched junction bases: 3.

The chain joins TRBV7-2 to TRBJ2-2; perhaps TRBD1 as D (6 bases). V was cut by 5 bases and J by 2 bases, with 12 bases left in between. The germline gives CDR1 SGHTA, CDR2 FQGNSA. CDR3 length: 15 residues. The CDR3 loop is CASSTQTGNTGELFF. The CDR3, as DNA: TGTGCCAGCAGCACCCAGACAGGCAACACCGGGGAGCTGTTTTTT. Based on the CDR3 plus reference TRBV7-2 and TRBJ2-2, the full variable domain is GAGVSQSPSNKVTEKGKDVELRCDPISGHTALYWYRQSLGQGLEFLIYFQGNSAPDKSGLPSDRFSAERTGGSVSTLTIQRTQQEDSAVYLCASSTQTGNTGELFFGEGSRLTVL.

This sequence joins TRBV4-3 and TRBJ2-2; 12 nucleotides align to TRBD2. CDR1 is LGHNA and CDR2 is YSLEER in the germline V gene. The CDR3 totals 15 residues. Unmatched junction bases numbered 4, after V lost 2 bases and J lost 9 bases. The CDR3 nucleotides are TGCGCCAGCAGCCAAAAGACTAGCGGGAGCCGGGAGCTGTTTTTT. This codes for CASSQKTSGSRELFF.

CDR3 nucleotide sequence: TGTGCCAGCAGTGAAGCGCAGGGGGCTAGGTGGGGCTACACCTTC. The encoded protein is CASSEAQGARWGYTF. V usage is TRBV2 and J usage is TRBJ1-2; 8 bases map to TRBD1. The CDR3 totals 15 residues. V lost 0 bases and J lost 8; bases outside the gene matches: 8. CDR1 and CDR2 from the germline V gene are SNHLY and FYNNEI.

This clone was seen a handful of times. The CDR3 bases are TGTGCCAGCAGGGACTTAACCTCCTACGAGCAGTACTTC. Protein sequence: CASRDLTSYEQYF. The chain employs TRBV27 and TRBJ2-7, with D possibly being TRBD2 (5 bases). Trimming stripped 6 bases from V and 0 bases from J, with 9 bases between. The CDR3 has 13 residues. Germline-derived CDR1 and CDR2 are MNHEY and SMNVEV (reference sequence).

This chain uses TRBV28 with TRBJ1-2; D not resolved. The CDR3 spans 12 residues. In germline, CDR1 is MDHEN, CDR2 SYDVKM. The V end lost 1 base, the J end lost 4 bases, and 4 bases lay between the germline ends. The CDR3 spells CASSLSVYGYTF. CDR3 in DNA: TGTGCCAGCAGTTTATCCGTCTATGGCTACACCTTC.

The CDR3 spells CASSRTGGNNYGYTF. The CDR3 DNA sequence: TGTGCCAGCAGCCGGACAGGGGGTAATAACTATGGCTACACCTTC. V is TRBV7-2 and J is TRBJ1-2; 10 bases map to TRBD1. The CDR3 contains 15 residues. V shed 5 bases, J shed 1 base, and the junction held 4 bases outside the gene matches. From germline, CDR1 is SGHTA and CDR2 FQGNSA.

This clone was seen only a few times. J is TRBJ1-2 and V is TRBV6-5, with 9 positions matching TRBD1. There are 14 residues in the CDR3. J lost 8 bases, V lost 5 bases, and 9 bases had no gene match. The V gene's germline CDR1 is MNHEY and CDR2 SVGAGI. As DNA, the CDR3 is TGTGCCAGCAGTCCCGGGACAGGGATCGGGGGCTACACCTTC. Residues: CASSPGTGIGGYTF.

The CDR3 bases are TGTGCCAGCAGCTCCAGACAGGGCGATGGCTACACCTTC. It yields the protein CASSSRQGDGYTF. The chain employs TRBV27 and TRBJ1-2; 7 bases align to TRBD1. This CDR3 spans 13 amino acids. The trim removed 6 bases at V and 6 bases at J, leaving 7 bases unmatched. In germline, CDR1 is MNHEY, CDR2 SMNVEV (reference sequence).

The chain's CDR3 is CASMRGTAYEQYF. The CDR3 nucleotides are TGTGCCTCCATGAGAGGGACAGCCTACGAGCAGTACTTC. The chain recombines TRBV6-6 with TRBJ2-7; 7 nucleotides line up with TRBD1. Germline loops: CDR1 MNHNY, CDR2 SVGAGI (reference sequence). The V and J ends lost 11 bases and 2 bases, in that order; junction bases with no gene match: 9. This CDR3 is built from 13 residues.

This chain connects TRBV5-1 to TRBJ2-1; 11 bases line up with TRBD2. From germline, CDR1 is SGHRS and CDR2 YFSETQ. V shed 4 bases and J 9 bases; nucleotides not matched to a gene: 12. The CDR3 runs 16 residues. The CDR3 region has the DNA TGCGCCAGCAGCGCCAGCGTAGCGGGAGGGCCTCGTGAGCAGTTCTTC. This encodes CASSASVAGGPREQFF.

The chain is built from TRBV30 and TRBJ2-7; TRBD2 matches 8 bases. V trimming: 3 bases; J trimming: 9 bases; junction bases outside the gene matches: 7. The germline V gene encodes CDR1 GTSNPN and CDR2 SVGIG (reference sequence). The CDR3 is 12 residues long. CDR3 nucleotides: TGTGCCTGGAGCGGGAGGGCTCTAACGCAGTACTTC. Translated: CAWSGRALTQYF.

The chain has TRBV6-6 and TRBJ2-1, with D perhaps matching TRBD2 (6 bases). Germline-derived CDR1 and CDR2 are MNHNY and SVGAGI (reference sequence). The CDR3 runs 16 residues. V was shortened by 8 bases and J by 0 bases, with 17 bases between the two germline ends. The CDR3 loop reads CASLLGGESSYNEQFF. The CDR3 DNA is TGTGCCAGCCTTTTAGGAGGGGAGAGCTCCTACAATGAGCAGTTCTTC.

The J gene is TRBJ2-2, the V gene TRBV9, with 8 bases identical to TRBD2. The CDR3 has 16 amino acids. Germline trimming cut 1 base from V and 7 bases from J; bases unmatched to any gene: 9. Looked up from germline, CDR1 is SGDLS and CDR2 is YYNGEE. The CDR3 coding sequence is TGTGCCAGCAGCGTACGGCCGCTAGCGGGTAACGGGGAGCTGTTTTTT. Amino acid sequence: CASSVRPLAGNGELFF.

The CDR3 protein is CASNDQGLSASGYEQYF. CDR3 in DNA: TGTGCCAGCAACGATCAGGGTTTGAGTGCTAGCGGGTACGAGCAGTACTTC. The chain uses TRBV28 and TRBJ2-7, with 8 bases lining up with TRBD2. There are 17 residues in the CDR3. Trimming took 7 bases from V and 4 from J; bases not matched to a gene: 18. Germline assignment: CDR1 MDHEN and CDR2 SYDVKM.